The next 10 T cell receptor beta chains were all read from a single sample in a study of siplizumab effects on memory and regulatory T cells. The protocol was immunoSEQ multiplex PCR, while the TCRdb copy is restricted to in-frame clones and leaves out a portion. The data show fewer than 65,000 clones, about 94% seen once. The sequenced material came from CD8+ T cells sorted from blood. Receptor source: a human donor in good health.

In this sample, this clone turned up once. The rearrangement links TRBV7-9 to TRBJ2-7, with D perhaps matching TRBD1 or TRBD2 (5 bases each). The CDR3 has 16 amino acids. In germline, CDR1 is SEHNR, CDR2 FQNEAQ (reference sequence). The ends were cut back, 3 bases at V and 2 bases at J, with 17 bases in the middle. The CDR3 spells CASSFPFRRGAYEQYF. The CDR3, as DNA: TGTGCCAGCAGCTTCCCTTTCCGAAGAGGGGCCTACGAGCAGTACTTC. The full variable domain, its missing parts supplied by reference TRBV7-9 and TRBJ2-7, is DTGVSQNPRHKITKRGQNVTFRCDPISEHNRLYWYRQTLGQGPEFLTYFQNEAQLEKSRLLSDRFSAERPKGSFSTLEIQRTEQGDSAMYLCASSFPFRRGAYEQYFGPGTRLTVT.

V gene TRBV5-8 combines with J gene TRBJ1-1; no clear D gene. In germline, CDR1 is SGHTS, CDR2 YDEGEE. The ends were cut back, 3 bases at V and 1 base at J, with 10 bases in the middle. The CDR3 contains 14 residues. CDR3 DNA: TGTGCCAGCAGCTCCCCCTGGGGGAACACTGAAGCTTTCTTT. It encodes CASSSPWGNTEAFF.

V usage is TRBV5-6 and J usage is TRBJ2-7, with D tentatively TRBD2 (5 bases). Trimming pared 2 bases from V and 5 bases from J, leaving 14 bases between. Germline V gene lookup returns CDR1 SGHDT and CDR2 YYEEEE. The CDR3 loop spans 14 amino acids. CDR3 sequence (DNA): TGTGCCAGCAGCTTCCCGGGAAGAAGCGACGAGCAGTACTTC. This gives the protein CASSFPGRSDEQYF. Full variable domain (remainder filled in from reference TRBV5-6 and TRBJ2-7): DAGVTQSPTHLIKTRGQQVTLRCSPKSGHDTVSWYQQALGQGPQFIFQYYEEEERQRGNFPDRFSGHQFPNYSSELNVNALLLGDSALYLCASSFPGRSDEQYFGPGTRLTVT.

The chain joins TRBV7-9 to TRBJ2-2, with TRBD2 matching 9 bases. The V segment lost 6 bases and the J segment 5 bases; nucleotides outside the gene matches: 10. The CDR3 consists of 16 residues. CDR1 and CDR2 from the germline V gene are SEHNR and FQNEAQ (reference sequence). The CDR3 nucleotides are TGTGCCAGCAGTCTACCAGCGGGAGGAGAGACCGGGGAGCTGTTTTTT. Its protein product is CASSLPAGGETGELFF.

The V and J genes are TRBV5-6 and TRBJ2-2; the D gene could be TRBD1 or TRBD2 (5 bases each). The CDR3 is 17 residues long. V was pared by 3 bases and J by 4 bases, with 19 bases between. Per the germline V gene, CDR1 is SGHDT and CDR2 is YYEEEE. CDR3 sequence: CASSWGRREYGTGELFF. CDR3 sequence (DNA): TGTGCCAGCAGCTGGGGGAGAAGGGAGTACGGCACCGGGGAGCTGTTTTTT. Filled out from reference TRBV5-6 and TRBJ2-2, the complete variable domain reads DAGVTQSPTHLIKTRGQQVTLRCSPKSGHDTVSWYQQALGQGPQFIFQYYEEEERQRGNFPDRFSGHQFPNYSSELNVNALLLGDSALYLCASSWGRREYGTGELFFGEGSRLTVL.

This clone occurred once. The gene calls are TRBV21-1 and TRBJ2-7. TRBV21-1 is tagged as a pseudogene. The CDR3 runs to 17 residues. The CDR3 coding sequence is TGTGCCAGCAGCAAGACGTCCGGGGCGCAGTATTACGGCGAGCAGTACTTC. Amino acid sequence: CASSKTSGAQYYGEQYF.

This clone came up a few times. Germline is not matched at one junction end, which may reflect a read error. CDR3: CGTGHTEAFF. CDR3 DNA: TGCGGGACAGGGCACACTGAAGCTTTCTTT. This chain links TRBV19 with TRBJ1-1; 9 nucleotides agree with TRBD1. Germline V lookup: CDR1 LNHDA, CDR2 SQIVND (reference sequence). This CDR3 contains 10 residues.

The V gene is TRBV6-5, the J gene TRBJ2-7; possibly TRBD2 for D (6 bases). CDR1 and CDR2 from the germline V gene are MNHEY and SVGAGI. This CDR3 spans 15 amino acids. Trimming pared 7 bases from V and 2 bases from J, leaving 18 bases between. The CDR3 DNA reads TGTGCCAGCACCTACCACTCGGGCGGGACCTACGAGCAGTACTTC. It is translated as CASTYHSGGTYEQYF.

The V gene is TRBV7-8, the J gene TRBJ2-3; D remains ambiguous. The V end lost 5 bases, the J end lost 7 bases, and 16 bases lay between the germline ends. The CDR3 consists of 14 residues. Germline CDR1 and CDR2: SGHVS and FQNEAQ. CDR3 in DNA: TGTGCCAGCAGCCCCAGTAGGAGTGGGTATACGCAGTATTTT. Translated: CASSPSRSGYTQYF.

The chain carries TRBV7-9 and TRBJ2-1; the match to TRBD1 covers 8 bases. The germline CDR1 and CDR2 sequences are SEHNR and FQNEAQ (reference sequence). There are 15 residues in the CDR3. The V segment lost 4 bases and the J segment 5 bases; nucleotides outside the gene matches: 7. CDR3 sequence: CASSSNQGADNEQFF. In DNA form, the CDR3 reads TGTGCCAGCAGCTCGAACCAGGGGGCAGACAATGAGCAGTTCTTC.